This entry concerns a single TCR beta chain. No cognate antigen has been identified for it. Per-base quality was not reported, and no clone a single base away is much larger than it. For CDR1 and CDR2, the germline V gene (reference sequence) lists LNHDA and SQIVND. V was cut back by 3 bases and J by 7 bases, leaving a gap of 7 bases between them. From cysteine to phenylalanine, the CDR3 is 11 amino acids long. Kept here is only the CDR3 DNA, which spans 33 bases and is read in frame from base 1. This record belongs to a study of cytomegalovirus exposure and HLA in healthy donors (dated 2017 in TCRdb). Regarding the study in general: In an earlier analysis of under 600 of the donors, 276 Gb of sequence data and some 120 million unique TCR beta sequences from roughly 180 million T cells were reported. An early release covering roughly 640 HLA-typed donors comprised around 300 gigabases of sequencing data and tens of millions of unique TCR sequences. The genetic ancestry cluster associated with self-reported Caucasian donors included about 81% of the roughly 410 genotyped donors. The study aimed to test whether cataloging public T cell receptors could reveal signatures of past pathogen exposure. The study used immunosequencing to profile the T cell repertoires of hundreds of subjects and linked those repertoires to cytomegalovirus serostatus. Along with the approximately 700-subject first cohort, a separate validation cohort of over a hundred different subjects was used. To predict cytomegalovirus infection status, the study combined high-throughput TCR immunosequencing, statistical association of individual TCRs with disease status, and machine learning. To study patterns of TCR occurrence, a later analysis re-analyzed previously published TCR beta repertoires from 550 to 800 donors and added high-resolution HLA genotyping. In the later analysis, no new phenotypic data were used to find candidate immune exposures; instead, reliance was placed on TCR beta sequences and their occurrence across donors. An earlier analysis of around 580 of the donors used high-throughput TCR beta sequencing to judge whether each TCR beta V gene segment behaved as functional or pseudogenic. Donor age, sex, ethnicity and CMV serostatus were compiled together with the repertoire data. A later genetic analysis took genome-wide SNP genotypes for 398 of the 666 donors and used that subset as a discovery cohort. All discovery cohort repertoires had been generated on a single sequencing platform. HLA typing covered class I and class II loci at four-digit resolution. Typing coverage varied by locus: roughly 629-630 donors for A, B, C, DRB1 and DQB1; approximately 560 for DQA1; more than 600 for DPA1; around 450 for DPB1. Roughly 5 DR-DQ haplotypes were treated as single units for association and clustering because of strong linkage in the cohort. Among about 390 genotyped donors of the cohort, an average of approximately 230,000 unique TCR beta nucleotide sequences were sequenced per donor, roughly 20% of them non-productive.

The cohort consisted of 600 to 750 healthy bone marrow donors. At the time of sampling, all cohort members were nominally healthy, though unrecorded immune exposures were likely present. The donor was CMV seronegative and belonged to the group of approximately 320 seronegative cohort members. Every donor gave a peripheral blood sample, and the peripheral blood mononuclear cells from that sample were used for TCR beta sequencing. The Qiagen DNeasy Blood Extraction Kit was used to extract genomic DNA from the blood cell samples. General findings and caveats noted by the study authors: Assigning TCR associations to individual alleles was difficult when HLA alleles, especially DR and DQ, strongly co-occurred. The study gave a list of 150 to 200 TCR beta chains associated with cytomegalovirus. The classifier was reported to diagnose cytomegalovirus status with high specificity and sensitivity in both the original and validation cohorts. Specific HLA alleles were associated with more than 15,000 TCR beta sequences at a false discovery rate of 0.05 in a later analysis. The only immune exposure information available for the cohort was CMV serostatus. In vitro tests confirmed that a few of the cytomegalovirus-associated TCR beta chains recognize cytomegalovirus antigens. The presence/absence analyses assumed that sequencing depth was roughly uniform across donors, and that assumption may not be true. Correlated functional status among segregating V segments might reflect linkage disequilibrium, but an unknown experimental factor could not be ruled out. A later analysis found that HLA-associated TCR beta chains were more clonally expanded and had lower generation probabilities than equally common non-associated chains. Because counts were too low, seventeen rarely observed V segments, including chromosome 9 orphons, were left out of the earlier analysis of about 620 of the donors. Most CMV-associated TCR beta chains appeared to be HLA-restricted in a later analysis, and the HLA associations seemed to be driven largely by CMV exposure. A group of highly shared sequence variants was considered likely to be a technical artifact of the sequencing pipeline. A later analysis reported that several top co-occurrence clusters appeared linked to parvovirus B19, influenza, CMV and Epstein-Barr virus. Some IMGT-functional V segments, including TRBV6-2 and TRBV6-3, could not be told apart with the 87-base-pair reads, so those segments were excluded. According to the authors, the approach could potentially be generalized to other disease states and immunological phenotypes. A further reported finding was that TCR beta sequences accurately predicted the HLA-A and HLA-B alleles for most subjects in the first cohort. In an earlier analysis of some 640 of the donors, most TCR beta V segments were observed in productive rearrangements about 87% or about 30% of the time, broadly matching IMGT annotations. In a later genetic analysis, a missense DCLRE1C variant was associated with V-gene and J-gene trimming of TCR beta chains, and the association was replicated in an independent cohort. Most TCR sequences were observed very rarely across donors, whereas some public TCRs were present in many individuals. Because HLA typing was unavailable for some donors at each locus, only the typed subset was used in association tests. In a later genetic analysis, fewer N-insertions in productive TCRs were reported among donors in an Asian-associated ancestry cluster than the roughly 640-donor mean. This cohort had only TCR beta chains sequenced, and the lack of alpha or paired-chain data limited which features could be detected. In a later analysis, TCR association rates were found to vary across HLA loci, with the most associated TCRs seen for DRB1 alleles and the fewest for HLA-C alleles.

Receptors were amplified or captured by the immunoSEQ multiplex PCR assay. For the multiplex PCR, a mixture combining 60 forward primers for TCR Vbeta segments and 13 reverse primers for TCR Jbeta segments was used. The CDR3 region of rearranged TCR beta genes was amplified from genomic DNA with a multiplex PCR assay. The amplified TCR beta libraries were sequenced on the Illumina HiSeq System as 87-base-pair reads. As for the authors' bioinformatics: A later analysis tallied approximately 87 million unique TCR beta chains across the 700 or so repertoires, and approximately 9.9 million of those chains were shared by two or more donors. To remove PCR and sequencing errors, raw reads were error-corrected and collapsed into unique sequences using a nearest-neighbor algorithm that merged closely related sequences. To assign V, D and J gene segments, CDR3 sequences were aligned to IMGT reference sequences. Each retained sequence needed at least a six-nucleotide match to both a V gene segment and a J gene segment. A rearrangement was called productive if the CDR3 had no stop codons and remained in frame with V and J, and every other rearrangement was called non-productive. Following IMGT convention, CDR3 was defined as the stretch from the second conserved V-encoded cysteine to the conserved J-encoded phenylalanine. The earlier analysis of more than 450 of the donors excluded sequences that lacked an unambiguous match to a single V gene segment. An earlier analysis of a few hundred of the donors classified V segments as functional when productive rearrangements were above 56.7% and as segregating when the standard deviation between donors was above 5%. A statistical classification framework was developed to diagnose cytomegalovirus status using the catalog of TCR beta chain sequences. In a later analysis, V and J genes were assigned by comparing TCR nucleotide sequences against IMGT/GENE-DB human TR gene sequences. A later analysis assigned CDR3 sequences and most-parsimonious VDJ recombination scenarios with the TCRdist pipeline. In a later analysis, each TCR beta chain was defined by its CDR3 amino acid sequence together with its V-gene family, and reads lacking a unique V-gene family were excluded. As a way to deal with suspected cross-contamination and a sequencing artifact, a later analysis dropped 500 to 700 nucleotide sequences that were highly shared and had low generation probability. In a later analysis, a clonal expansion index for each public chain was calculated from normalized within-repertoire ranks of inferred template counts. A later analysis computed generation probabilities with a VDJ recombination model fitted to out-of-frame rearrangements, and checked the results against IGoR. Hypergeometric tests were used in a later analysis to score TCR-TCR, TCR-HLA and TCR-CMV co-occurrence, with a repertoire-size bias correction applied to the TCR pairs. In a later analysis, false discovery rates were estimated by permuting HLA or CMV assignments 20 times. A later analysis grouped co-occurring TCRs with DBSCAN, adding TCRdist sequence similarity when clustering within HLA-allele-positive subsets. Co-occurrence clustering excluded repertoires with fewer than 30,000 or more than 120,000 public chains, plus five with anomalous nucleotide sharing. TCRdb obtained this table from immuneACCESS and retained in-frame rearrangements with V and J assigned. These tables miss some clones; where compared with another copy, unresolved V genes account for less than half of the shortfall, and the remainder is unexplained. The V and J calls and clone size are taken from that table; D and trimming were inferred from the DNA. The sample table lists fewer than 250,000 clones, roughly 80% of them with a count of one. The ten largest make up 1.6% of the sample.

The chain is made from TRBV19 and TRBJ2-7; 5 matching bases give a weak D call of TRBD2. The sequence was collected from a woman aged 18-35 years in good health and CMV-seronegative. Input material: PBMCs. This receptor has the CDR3 CASSIAGEQYF. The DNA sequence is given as TGTGCCAGTAGTATCGCGGGTGAGCAGTACTTC.